This T cell receptor beta chain is drawn from a study of CD8 T cells in ankylosing spondylitis listed by TCRdb under 2017. Concerning the study at large: T cell receptor beta repertoires were profiled in healthy donors and ankylosing spondylitis patients so that disease-linked TCR variants could be found. The full study cohort was made up of approximately 24 ankylosing spondylitis patients and 108 healthy donors. Peripheral blood was sampled, and synovial fluid was also collected from ankylosing spondylitis patients.

The CDR3 goes from the cysteine to the phenylalanine over 15 residues. Only the CDR3 DNA stays, 45 bases, in frame from base 1. Per the germline V gene (reference sequence), LNHNV is the CDR1 and YYDKDF is the CDR2. Trimming accounts for 3 bases at V and 1 base at J, while the number of junction bases matched to no gene is 2. This clonotype was seen repeatedly, ten times or more. Its target antigen remains unknown. No qualities accompany the bases; no much larger clone lies one base away. General findings and caveats noted by the study authors: The disease-linked clones were reported to be significantly enriched in matched synovial fluid samples from ankylosing spondylitis patients. The disease-linked clones showed a CD8+ phenotype and occurred at relatively low frequencies in peripheral blood. A TCR beta motif made up of several highly homologous amino acid variants appeared to be characteristic of blood from ankylosing spondylitis patients. Some of the motif variants had been reported before in the synovial fluid and blood of reactive arthritis patients, a finding that suggests common disease-initiation mechanisms.

Data came from an Illumina HiSeq 2500. Quantitative 5'-RACE with molecular barcodes was the method used to prepare the TCR beta libraries. The authors' analysis ran thus. A new computational method based on a probabilistic model of VDJ rearrangement was used to identify disease-linked TCR variants. TCRdb passed the public sequencing reads through fastp at Q25 and MiXCR, retaining productive beta sequences. Identical CDR3 proteins give one entry, which carries the most common genes and DNA. TCRdb, not the original authors, processed these V and J calls. In this sample the table shows about 130,000 distinct CDR3 sequences, about 7% of which occur a single time. The ten largest clones add up to 12% of the sample.

This TCR was recovered from a female donor with ankylosing spondylitis or in good health (not recorded which). The chain links TRBV15 with TRBJ1-5, with TRBD1 identical over 8 junction bases. Sequenced input: blood, either unsorted or a sorted T cell fraction (not recorded which). The CDR3 protein is CATSSRQGSNQPQHF. The sequence in DNA is TGTGCCACCAGCAGTAGACAGGGGAGCAATCAGCCCCAGCATTTT. With the portions outside the CDR3 filled from the reference TRBV15 and TRBJ1-5 genes, the complete variable region becomes DAMVIQNPRYQVTQFGKPVTLSCSQTLNHNVMYWYQQKSSQAPKLLFHYYDKDFNNEADTPDNFQSRRPNTSFCFLDIRSPGLGDTAMYLCATSSRQGSNQPQHFGDGTRLSIL.